One and the same sample provided the 17 T cell receptor beta chains below, sequenced in a study of control samples from healthy donors and cancer patients. Profiling relied on immunoSEQ multiplex PCR, and the TCRdb table lists in-frame clones only, not all of them. This table has 170,000 or so clones, 85% to 95% appearing once. Sequencing input: blood. These TCRs come from a woman under 30 in good health.

Written as DNA, the CDR3 is TGTGCCAGCAGCTTAGGGGGGAGTAATGGCTACACCTTC. Amino acids: CASSLGGSNGYTF. The chain combines TRBV7-3 with TRBJ1-2, with D maybe TRBD1 (5 bases). Germline V gene lookup returns CDR1 SGHTA and CDR2 FQGTGA. The CDR3 extends over 13 amino acids. The V end lost 2 bases, the J end lost 6 bases, and 10 bases lay between the germline ends.

The genes are TRBV7-9 and TRBJ1-1; no reliable D call. CDR1 and CDR2 (germline): SEHNR, FQNEAQ (reference sequence). The CDR3 has 14 amino acids. V was trimmed by 0 bases and J by 6 bases, leaving 11 bases between them. CDR3 sequence reads: CASSLAEVRAEAFF. The CDR3 nucleotides read TGTGCCAGCAGCTTAGCTGAGGTTCGCGCTGAAGCTTTCTTT.

The rearrangement joins TRBV10-2 to TRBJ2-7; TRBD1 agrees at 12 bases. The V segment lost 6 bases and the J segment 6 bases; nucleotides outside the gene matches: 6. Germline lookup yields CDR1 WSHSY and CDR2 SAAADI. The CDR3 runs to 14 residues. The CDR3 DNA reads as TGCGCCAGCAGGTCCGGGACAGGGGGCTCCGAGCAGTACTTC. Translating it yields CASRSGTGGSEQYF.

This chain joins TRBV12-5 and TRBJ2-2; TRBD2 matches 12 bases. V shed 4 bases, J shed 7 bases, and the junction held 10 bases outside the gene matches. Germline V gene lookup returns CDR1 LGHNT and CDR2 FRNRAP. The CDR3 loop spans 17 amino acids. CDR3 DNA sequence: TGTGCTAGTGGTTCCGGACTAGCGGGGCCCCGGGGCGGGGAGCTGTTTTTT. It translates to CASGSGLAGPRGGELFF.

This rearrangement joins TRBV5-1 to TRBJ2-5; the D is unclear. Trimming cost V 4 bases and J 0 bases, with 1 base left between them. The length of the CDR3 is 11 residues. Germline loops: CDR1 SGHRS, CDR2 YFSETQ. CDR3 sequence reads: CASSNQETQYF. CDR3 in DNA: TGCGCCAGCAGCAACCAAGAGACCCAGTACTTC.

This chain's CDR3 is CASSLTENQPQHF. The CDR3 DNA follows: TGTGCCAGCAGCTTGACTGAGAATCAGCCCCAGCATTTT. This chain links TRBV11-2 with TRBJ1-5; the D is unclear. This CDR3 region has 13 residues. V lost 3 bases and J 4 bases, leaving 7 bases between the germline ends. Germline V gene lookup returns CDR1 SGHAT and CDR2 FQNNGV.

This clone appeared a single time. J is TRBJ1-6 and V is TRBV6-5; TRBD1 might be the D (6 bases). Trimming took 6 bases from V and 3 from J, leaving 12 bases between them. There are 15 residues in the CDR3. Germline CDR1 is MNHEY and CDR2 is SVGAGI. CDR3 in DNA: TGTGCCAGCAGGGGTTTGACAGGCTATAATTCACCCCTCCACTTT. Encoded protein: CASRGLTGYNSPLHF.

V gene TRBV20-1 combines with J gene TRBJ2-7, with TRBD1 matching over 10 bases. Germline V gene lookup returns CDR1 DFQATT and CDR2 SNEGSKA (reference sequence). With V trimmed by 3 bases and J by 3 bases, 8 bases remained unmatched. The CDR3 sequence is 15 residues long. The CDR3 is CSASPGTGEFYEQYF. The CDR3 bases are TGCAGTGCTAGTCCCGGGACAGGGGAATTCTACGAGCAGTACTTC.

This clone was counted once. The chain links TRBV4-1 to TRBJ1-1; TRBD1 is a possible D gene (5 bases). The CDR3 extends over 13 amino acids. CDR1 is MGHRA and CDR2 is YSYEKL in the germline V gene. V was cut by 1 base and J by 4 bases, with 7 bases left in between. In nucleotides, the CDR3 is TGCGCCAGCAGCCAAGTGGGGGGCACTGAAGCTTTCTTT. This codes for CASSQVGGTEAFF.

The chain carries TRBV4-1 and TRBJ2-3; D not resolved. The CDR3 is 14 amino acids. V shed 3 bases and J shed 2 bases, with 9 bases lying between them. The germline gives CDR1 MGHRA, CDR2 YSYEKL. CDR3 residues: CASSHVLPTDTQYF. The CDR3, as DNA: TGCGCCAGCAGCCACGTATTACCCACAGATACGCAGTATTTT.

The rearrangement joins TRBV6-6 to TRBJ1-4; D is unclear. Germline CDR1 is MNHNY and CDR2 is SVGAGI (reference sequence). The CDR3 has 14 amino acids. The V end was cut by 6 bases, the J end by 6 bases, with 14 bases between. The DNA for the CDR3 is TGTGCCAGCAGCCATGCAGGTGGATATGAAAAACTGTTTTTT. Protein product: CASSHAGGYEKLFF.

This clone appeared a single time. The rearrangement links TRBV14 to TRBJ1-2; D is unresolved. The V end was cut by 0 bases, the J end by 5 bases, with 10 bases between. The CDR3 is 14 residues long. The V gene's germline CDR1 is SGHDN and CDR2 FVKESK. As DNA, the CDR3 is TGTGCCAGCAGCCAAGATTCGAAGGCGTATGGCTACACCTTC. Residues: CASSQDSKAYGYTF.

The chain uses TRBV7-2 and TRBJ2-1; no definite D call. Trimming took 7 bases from V and 7 from J, leaving 14 bases between them. There are 13 residues in the CDR3. Germline V lookup: CDR1 SGHTA, CDR2 FQGNSA. In DNA, the CDR3 is TGTGCCAGCACCCCTGGGCGAGGAAATGAGCAGTTCTTC. This translates into CASTPGRGNEQFF. Using reference TRBV7-2 and TRBJ2-1 for the parts outside the CDR3, the full variable domain is GAGVSQSPSNKVTEKGKDVELRCDPISGHTALYWYRQSLGQGLEFLIYFQGNSAPDKSGLPSDRFSAERTGGSVSTLTIQRTQQEDSAVYLCASTPGRGNEQFFGPGTRLTVL.

This chain joins TRBV7-8 and TRBJ1-3; the D gene is possibly TRBD1 (6 bases). This CDR3 contains 16 residues. V gave up 5 bases and J gave up 0 bases, with 14 bases separating them. CDR1 is SGHVS, CDR2 FQNEAQ, per germline. CDR3 protein: CASSANRALSGNTIYF. The DNA for the CDR3 is TGTGCCAGCAGCGCCAACAGGGCCCTCTCTGGAAACACCATATATTTT.

V is TRBV3-1 (or the pseudogene TRBV3-2) and J is TRBJ1-1; D uncertain. V lost 0 bases and J lost 6, with 8 bases in between. This CDR3 comprises 13 residues. Per the germline V gene, CDR1 is LGHDT and CDR2 is YNNKEL (reference sequence). The CDR3 spells CASSQDSGPEAFF. In DNA form, the CDR3 reads TGTGCCAGCAGCCAAGACTCCGGCCCTGAAGCTTTCTTT.

The chain employs TRBV5-1 and TRBJ2-7, with D perhaps assigned TRBD1 or TRBD2 (5 bases each). This CDR3 region has 15 residues. Between the trimmed V and J ends, which lost 3 bases and 6 bases, there was a span of 19 bases. The germline V gene has CDR1 SGHRS and CDR2 YFSETQ. CDR3 DNA sequence: TGCGCCAGCAGCTCCGACGGGACGCCCGTGAGCGAGCAGTACTTC. Translating it yields CASSSDGTPVSEQYF.

The chain is built from TRBV10-2 and TRBJ2-7; D may be TRBD2 (5 bases). The germline V gene has CDR1 WSHSY and CDR2 SAAADI. The V end was cut by 5 bases, the J end by 3 bases, with 14 bases between. The CDR3 runs 14 residues. This CDR3 is CASSSLDGDYEQYF. CDR3 nucleotides: TGCGCCAGCAGTTCCTTAGACGGGGACTACGAGCAGTACTTC.